This T cell receptor beta chain was documented in a study of control samples from healthy donors and cancer patients. The protocol was immunoSEQ multiplex PCR, while the TCRdb copy is restricted to in-frame clones and leaves out a portion. The data contain about 150,000 clones, around 96% of them seen just once; the ten biggest clones take up about 5%. Sequences were obtained from blood. This clonotype originated in a man aged 40-50 years in good health.

DNA for the CDR3: TGTGCCAGCCGAACAGGGACGGCGGAAAAACTGTTTTTT. Protein product: CASRTGTAEKLFF. This sequence joins TRBV6-5 and TRBJ1-4, with D possibly being TRBD1 (6 bases). Germline lookup yields CDR1 MNHEY and CDR2 SVGAGI. CDR3 length equals 13 residues. Trimming pared 8 bases from V and 8 bases from J, leaving 15 bases between.